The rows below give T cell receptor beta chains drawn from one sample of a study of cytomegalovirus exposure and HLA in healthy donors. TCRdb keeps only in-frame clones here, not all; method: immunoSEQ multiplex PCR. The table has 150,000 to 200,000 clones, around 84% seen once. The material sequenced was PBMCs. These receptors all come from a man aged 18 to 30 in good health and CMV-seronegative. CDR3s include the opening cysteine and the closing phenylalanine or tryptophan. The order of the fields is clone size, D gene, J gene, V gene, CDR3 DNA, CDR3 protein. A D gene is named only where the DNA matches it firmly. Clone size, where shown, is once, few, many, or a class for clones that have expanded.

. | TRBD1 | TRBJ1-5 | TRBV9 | TGTGCCAGCAGCGTAGGGGGACAGGGCGATCAGCCCCAGCATTTT | CASSVGGQGDQPQHF
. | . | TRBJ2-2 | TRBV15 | TGTGCCACCAGCAAGCAGGGGGGCACCGGGGAGCTGTTTTTT | CATSKQGGTGELFF
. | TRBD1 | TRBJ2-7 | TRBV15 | TGTGCCACCAGTAACACCGGGACAGGCTCGTTATGGGAGCAGTACTTC | CATSNTGTGSLWEQYF
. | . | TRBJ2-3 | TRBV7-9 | TGTGCCAGCAGCTTCGGCGGGGTGGGAGATACGCAGTATTTT | CASSFGGVGDTQYF
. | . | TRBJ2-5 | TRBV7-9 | TGTGCCAGCAGCTTCCTACAGATGGAGGGATTAGAGACCCAGTACTTC | CASSFLQMEGLETQYF
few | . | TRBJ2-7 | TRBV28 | TGTGCCAGCGGTCCAGGTCCCGGGGTAACTTTCTACGAGCAGTACTTC | CASGPGPGVTFYEQYF
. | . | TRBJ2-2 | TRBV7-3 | TGTGCCAGCAGCTTACGAGGGTTGGACACCGGGGAGCTGTTTTTT | CASSLRGLDTGELFF
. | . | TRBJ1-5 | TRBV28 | TGTGCCAGCAGATACAGGGTCCTCCTGAGGGAGCCCCAGCATTTT | CASRYRVLLREPQHF
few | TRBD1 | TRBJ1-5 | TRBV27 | TGTGCCAGCAGTTTACTTGGACAGGGTGGTCAGCCCCAGCATTTT | CASSLLGQGGQPQHF
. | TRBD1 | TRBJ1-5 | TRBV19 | TGTGCCAGTAGTAGGGACAGGGGGACCAATCAGCCCCAGCATTTT | CASSRDRGTNQPQHF
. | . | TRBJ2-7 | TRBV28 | TGTGCCAGCAGTTTGGGGGGCTACGAGCAGTACTTC | CASSLGGYEQYF
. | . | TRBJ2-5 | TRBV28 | TGTGCCAGCAGCCCGGGCAGGGGTTACGCAGAGACCCAGTACTTC | CASSPGRGYAETQYF
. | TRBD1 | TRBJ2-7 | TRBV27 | TGTGCCAGCAGTCCCCCGGGACAGGAGAGGGGCGAGCAGTACTTC | CASSPPGQERGEQYF
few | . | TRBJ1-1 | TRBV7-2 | TGTGCCAGCAGCTCAACAGGCGCTAGAATGAACACTGAAGCTTTCTTT | CASSSTGARMNTEAFF
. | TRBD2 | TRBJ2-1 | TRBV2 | TGTGCCAGCAGTGAGGGAGGGGCTAGCGGTTACAATGAGCAGTTCTTC | CASSEGGASGYNEQFF
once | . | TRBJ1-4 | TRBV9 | TGTGCCAGCAGCCCCGGGGTGGGCTCAACTAATGAAAAACTGTTTTTT | CASSPGVGSTNEKLFF